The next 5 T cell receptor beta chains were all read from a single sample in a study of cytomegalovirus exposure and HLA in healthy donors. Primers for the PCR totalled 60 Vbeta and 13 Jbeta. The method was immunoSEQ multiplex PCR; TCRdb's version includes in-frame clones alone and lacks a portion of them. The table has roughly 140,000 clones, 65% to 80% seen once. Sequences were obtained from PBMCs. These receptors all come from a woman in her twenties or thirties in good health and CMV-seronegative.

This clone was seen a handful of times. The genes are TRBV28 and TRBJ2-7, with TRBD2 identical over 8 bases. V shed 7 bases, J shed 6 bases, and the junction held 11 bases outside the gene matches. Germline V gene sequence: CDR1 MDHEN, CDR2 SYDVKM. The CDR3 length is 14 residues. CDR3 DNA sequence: TGTGCCAGCAATCGGGTAGCGGGATGGGGCGAGCAGTACTTC. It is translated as CASNRVAGWGEQYF.

The CDR3 region has the DNA TGCGCCAGCAGTGCCAAAAGGGGGTTCGGCACCGGGGAGCTGTTTTTT. Its protein is CASSAKRGFGTGELFF. The V call is TRBV10-1, the J call TRBJ2-2; tentative D call: TRBD1 (6 bases). CDR3 length equals 16 residues. Germline CDR1 and CDR2: WNHNN and SYGVQD (reference sequence). V lost 4 bases, J lost 4 bases, and 16 bases lay in between.

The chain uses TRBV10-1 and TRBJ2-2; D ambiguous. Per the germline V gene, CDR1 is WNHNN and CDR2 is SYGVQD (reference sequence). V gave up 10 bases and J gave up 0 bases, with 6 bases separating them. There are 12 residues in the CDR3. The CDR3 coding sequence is TGCGCCACTTCGTCGAACACCGGGGAGCTGTTTTTT. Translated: CATSSNTGELFF.

The CDR3 sequence is CASSVGPGLAGYEQYF. The CDR3 coding sequence is TGTGCCAGCAGCGTGGGACCGGGACTAGCGGGTTACGAGCAGTACTTC. The gene calls are TRBV9 and TRBJ2-7; TRBD2 matches 12 bases. CDR1 is SGDLS and CDR2 is YYNGEE in the germline V gene. J lost 4 bases, V lost 2 bases, and 7 bases had no gene match. The CDR3 extends over 16 amino acids.

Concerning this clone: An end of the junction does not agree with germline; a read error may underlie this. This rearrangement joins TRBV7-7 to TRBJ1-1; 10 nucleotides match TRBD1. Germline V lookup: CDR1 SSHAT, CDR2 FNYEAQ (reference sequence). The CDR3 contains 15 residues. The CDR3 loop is CASSPLTGGDAEAFF. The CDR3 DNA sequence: TGTGCTAGCAGCCCTTTGACAGGGGGCGACGCTGAAGCTTTCTTT.